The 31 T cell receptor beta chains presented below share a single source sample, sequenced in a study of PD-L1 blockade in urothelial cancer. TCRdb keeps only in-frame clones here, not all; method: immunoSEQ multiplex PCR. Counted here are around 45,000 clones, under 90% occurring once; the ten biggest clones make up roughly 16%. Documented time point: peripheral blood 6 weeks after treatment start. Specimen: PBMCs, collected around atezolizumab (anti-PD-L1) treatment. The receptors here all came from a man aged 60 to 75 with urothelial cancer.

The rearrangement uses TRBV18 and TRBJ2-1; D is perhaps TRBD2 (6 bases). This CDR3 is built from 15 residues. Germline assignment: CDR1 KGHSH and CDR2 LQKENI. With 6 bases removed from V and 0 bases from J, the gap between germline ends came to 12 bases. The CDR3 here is CASSPSTSSYNEQFF. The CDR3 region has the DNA TGTGCCAGCTCTCCCTCGACTAGCTCCTACAATGAGCAGTTCTTC.

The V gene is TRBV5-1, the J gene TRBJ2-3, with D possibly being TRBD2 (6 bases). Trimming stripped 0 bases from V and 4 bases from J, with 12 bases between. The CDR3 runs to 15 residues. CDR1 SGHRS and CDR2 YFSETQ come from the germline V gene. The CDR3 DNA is TGCGCCAGCAGCTTGGCCGTCCGGAGGGCAGATACGCAGTATTTT. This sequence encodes CASSLAVRRADTQYF.

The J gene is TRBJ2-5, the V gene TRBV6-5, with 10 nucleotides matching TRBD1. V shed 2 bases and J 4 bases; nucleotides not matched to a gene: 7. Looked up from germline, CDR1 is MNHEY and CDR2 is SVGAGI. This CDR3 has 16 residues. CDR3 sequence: CASSYLDRGLRETQYF. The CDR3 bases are TGTGCCAGCAGTTACCTGGACAGGGGGTTACGAGAGACCCAGTACTTC.

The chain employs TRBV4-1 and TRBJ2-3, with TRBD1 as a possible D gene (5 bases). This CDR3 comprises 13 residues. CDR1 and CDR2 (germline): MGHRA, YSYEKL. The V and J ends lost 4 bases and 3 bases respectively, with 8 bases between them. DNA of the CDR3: TGCGCCAGCAGCCCGCGACAGACAGATACGCAGTATTTT. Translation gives CASSPRQTDTQYF.

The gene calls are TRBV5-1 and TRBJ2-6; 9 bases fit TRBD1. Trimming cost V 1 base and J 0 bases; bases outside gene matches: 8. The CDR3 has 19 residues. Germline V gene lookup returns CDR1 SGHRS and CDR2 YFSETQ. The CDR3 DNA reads TGCGCCAGCAGCTTGTCGTTTGACAGGGGGGACTCTGGGGCCAACGTCCTGACTTTC. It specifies CASSLSFDRGDSGANVLTF.

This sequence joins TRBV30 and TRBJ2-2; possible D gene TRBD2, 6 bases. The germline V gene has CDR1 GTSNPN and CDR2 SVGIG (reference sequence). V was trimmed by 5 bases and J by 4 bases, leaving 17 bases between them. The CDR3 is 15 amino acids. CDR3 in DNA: TGTGCCTGGGGTCTAGCGAGGTCCGGCACCGGGGAGCTGTTTTTT. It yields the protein CAWGLARSGTGELFF.

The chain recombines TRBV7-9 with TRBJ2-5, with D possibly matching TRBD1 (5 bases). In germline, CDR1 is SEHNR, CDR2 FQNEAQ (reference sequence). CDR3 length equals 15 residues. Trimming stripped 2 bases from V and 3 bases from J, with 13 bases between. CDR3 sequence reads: CASSLLLTVEETQYF. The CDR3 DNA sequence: TGTGCCAGCAGCTTACTATTGACAGTTGAAGAGACCCAGTACTTC.

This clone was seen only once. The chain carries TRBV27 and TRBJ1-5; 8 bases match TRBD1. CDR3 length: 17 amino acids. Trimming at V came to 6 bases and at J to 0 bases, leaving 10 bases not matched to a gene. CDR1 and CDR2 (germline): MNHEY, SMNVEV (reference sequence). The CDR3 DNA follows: TGTGCCAGCAGAGGACAGGGATGGGAATATAGCAATCAGCCCCAGCATTTT. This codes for CASRGQGWEYSNQPQHF.

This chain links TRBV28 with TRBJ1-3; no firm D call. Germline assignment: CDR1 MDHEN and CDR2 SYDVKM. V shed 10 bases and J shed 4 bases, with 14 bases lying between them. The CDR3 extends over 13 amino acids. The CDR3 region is CATEGARGNTIYF. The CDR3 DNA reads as TGTGCCACCGAAGGAGCGCGGGGAAACACCATATATTTT.

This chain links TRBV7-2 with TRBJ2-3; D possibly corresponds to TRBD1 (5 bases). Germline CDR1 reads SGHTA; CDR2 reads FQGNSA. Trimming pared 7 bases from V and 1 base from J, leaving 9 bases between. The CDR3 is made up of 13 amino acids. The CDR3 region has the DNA TGTGCCAGCACCAGGGTCGGCACAGATACGCAGTATTTT. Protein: CASTRVGTDTQYF.

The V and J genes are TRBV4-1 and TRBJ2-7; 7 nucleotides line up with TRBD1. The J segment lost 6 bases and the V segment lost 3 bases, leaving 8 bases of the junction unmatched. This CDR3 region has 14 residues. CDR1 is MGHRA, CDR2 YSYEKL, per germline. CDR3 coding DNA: TGCGCCAGCAGCCAGGAAAACAGGGGCCGCGAGCAGTACTTC. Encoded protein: CASSQENRGREQYF.

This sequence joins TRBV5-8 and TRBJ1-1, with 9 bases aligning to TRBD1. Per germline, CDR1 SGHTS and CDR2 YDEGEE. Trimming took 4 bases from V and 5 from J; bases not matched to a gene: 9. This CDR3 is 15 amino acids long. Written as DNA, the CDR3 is TGTGCCAGCAGCGCCCGGGACAGGGAATATACTGAAGCTTTCTTT. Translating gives CASSARDREYTEAFF.

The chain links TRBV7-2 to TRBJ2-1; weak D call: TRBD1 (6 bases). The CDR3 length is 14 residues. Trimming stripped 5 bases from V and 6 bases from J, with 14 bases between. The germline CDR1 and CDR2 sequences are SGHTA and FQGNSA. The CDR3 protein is CASSGEGDLNEQFF. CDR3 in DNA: TGTGCCAGCAGCGGAGAGGGGGACCTCAATGAGCAGTTCTTC.

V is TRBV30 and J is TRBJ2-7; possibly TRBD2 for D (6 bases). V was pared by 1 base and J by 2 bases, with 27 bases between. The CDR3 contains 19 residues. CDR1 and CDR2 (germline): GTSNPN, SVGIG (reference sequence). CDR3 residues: CAWSATSGFWGDPAYEQYF. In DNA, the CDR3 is TGTGCCTGGAGTGCAACCTCGGGATTTTGGGGGGACCCTGCCTACGAGCAGTACTTC.

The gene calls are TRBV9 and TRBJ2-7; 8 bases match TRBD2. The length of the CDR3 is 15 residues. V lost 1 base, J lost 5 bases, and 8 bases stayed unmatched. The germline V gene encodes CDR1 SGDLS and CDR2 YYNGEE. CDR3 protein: CASSVTGTRGDEQYF. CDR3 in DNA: TGTGCCAGCAGCGTAACGGGGACTAGGGGCGACGAGCAGTACTTC.

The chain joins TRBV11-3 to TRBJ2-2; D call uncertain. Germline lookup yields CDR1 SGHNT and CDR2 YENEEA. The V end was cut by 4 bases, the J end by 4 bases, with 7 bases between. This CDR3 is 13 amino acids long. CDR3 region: CASSSLRTGELFF. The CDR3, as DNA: TGTGCCAGCAGCTCCCTCCGCACCGGGGAGCTGTTTTTT.

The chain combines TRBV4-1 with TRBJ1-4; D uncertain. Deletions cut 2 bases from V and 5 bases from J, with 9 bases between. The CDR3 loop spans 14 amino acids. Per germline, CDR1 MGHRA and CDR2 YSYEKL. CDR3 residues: CASSQRETNEKLFF. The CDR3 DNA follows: TGCGCCAGCAGCCAACGGGAAACAAATGAAAAACTGTTTTTT.

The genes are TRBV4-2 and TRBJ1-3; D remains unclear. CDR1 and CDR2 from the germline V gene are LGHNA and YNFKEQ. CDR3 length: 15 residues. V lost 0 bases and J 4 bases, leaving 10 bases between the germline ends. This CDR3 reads CASSQDRGSGNTIYF. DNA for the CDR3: TGTGCCAGCAGCCAAGATCGGGGTTCCGGAAACACCATATATTTT.

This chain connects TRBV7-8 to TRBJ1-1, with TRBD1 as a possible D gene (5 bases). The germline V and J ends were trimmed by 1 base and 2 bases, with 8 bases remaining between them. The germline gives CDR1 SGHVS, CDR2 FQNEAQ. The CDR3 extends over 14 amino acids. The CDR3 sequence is CASSLGQYNTEAFF. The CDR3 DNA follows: TGTGCCAGCAGCTTAGGACAGTACAACACTGAAGCTTTCTTT.

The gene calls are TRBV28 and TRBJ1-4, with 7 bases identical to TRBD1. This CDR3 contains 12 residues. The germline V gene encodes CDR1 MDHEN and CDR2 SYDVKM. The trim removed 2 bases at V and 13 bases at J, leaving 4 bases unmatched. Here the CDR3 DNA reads TGTGCCAGCAGTTTACTCCAGGGGGGACTGTTTTTT. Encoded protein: CASSLLQGGLFF.

As DNA, the CDR3 is TGTGCCAGCAACTCTAACTATGGCTACACCTTC. Translating it yields CASNSNYGYTF. The chain is built from TRBV28 and TRBJ1-2; no definite D call. Germline V lookup: CDR1 MDHEN, CDR2 SYDVKM. V was cut by 7 bases and J by 0 bases, with 3 bases left in between. The CDR3 contains 11 residues.

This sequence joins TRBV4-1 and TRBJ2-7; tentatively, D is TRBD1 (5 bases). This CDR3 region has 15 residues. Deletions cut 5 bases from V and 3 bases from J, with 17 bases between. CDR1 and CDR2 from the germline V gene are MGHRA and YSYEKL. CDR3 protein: CASSRLAGHHYEQYF. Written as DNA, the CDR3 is TGCGCCAGCAGCAGGTTGGCCGGACACCACTACGAGCAGTACTTC.

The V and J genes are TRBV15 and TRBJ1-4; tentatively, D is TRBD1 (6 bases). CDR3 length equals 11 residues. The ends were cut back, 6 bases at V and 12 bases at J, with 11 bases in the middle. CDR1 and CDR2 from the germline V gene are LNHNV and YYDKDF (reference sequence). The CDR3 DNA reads TGTGCCACCAGGACCGGACAGCAACTGTTTTTT. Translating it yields CATRTGQQLFF.

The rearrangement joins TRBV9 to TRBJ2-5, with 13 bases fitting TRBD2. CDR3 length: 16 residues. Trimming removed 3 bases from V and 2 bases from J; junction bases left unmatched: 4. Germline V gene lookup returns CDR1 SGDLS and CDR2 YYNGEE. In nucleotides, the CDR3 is TGTGCCAGCAGCGCGGGACTAGCGGGATTTCAAGAGACCCAGTACTTC. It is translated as CASSAGLAGFQETQYF.

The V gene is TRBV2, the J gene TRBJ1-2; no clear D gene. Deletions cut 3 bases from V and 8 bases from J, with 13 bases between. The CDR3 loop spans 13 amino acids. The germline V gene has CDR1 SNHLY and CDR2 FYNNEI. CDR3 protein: CASSEVRSGGYTF. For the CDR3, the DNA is TGTGCCAGCAGTGAGGTGCGCTCAGGAGGCTACACCTTC. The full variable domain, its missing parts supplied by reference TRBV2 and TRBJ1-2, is EPEVTQTPSHQVTQMGQEVILRCVPISNHLYFYWYRQILGQKVEFLVSFYNNEISEKSEIFDDQFSVERPDGSNFTLKIRSTKLEDSAMYFCASSEVRSGGYTFGSGTRLTVV.

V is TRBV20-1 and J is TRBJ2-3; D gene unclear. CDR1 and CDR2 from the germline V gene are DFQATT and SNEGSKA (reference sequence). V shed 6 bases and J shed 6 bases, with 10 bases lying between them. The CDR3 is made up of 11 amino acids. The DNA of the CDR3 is TGCAGTGCCAGGCCGAGCGATACGCAGTATTTT. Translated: CSARPSDTQYF.

Written as DNA, the CDR3 is TGTGCCAGCAGCCCGACTAGCGGGGGCTGGGAGCAGTACTTC. Translated: CASSPTSGGWEQYF. The rearrangement joins TRBV9 to TRBJ2-7; 12 bases match TRBD2. Germline V gene sequence: CDR1 SGDLS, CDR2 YYNGEE. The CDR3 has 14 amino acids. J lost 7 bases, V lost 4 bases, and 6 bases had no gene match.

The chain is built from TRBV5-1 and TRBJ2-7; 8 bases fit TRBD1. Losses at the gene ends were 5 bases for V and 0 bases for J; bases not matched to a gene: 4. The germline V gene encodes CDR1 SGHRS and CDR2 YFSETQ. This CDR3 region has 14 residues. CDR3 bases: TGCGCCAGCAGTCCGGACAGGGACTCCTACGAGCAGTACTTC. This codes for CASSPDRDSYEQYF.

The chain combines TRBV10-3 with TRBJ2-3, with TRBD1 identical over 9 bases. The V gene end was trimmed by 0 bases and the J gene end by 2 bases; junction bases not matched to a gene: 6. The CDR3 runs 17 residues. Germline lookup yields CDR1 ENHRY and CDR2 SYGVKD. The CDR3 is CAISESSGTGITDTQYF. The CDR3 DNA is TGTGCCATCAGTGAGTCGAGTGGGACAGGGATCACAGATACGCAGTATTTT.

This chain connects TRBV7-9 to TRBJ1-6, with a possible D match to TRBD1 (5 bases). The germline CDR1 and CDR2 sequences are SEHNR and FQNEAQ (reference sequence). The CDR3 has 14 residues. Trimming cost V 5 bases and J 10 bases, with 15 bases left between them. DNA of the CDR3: TGTGCCAGCAGCCCCCGACAGTTTGACTCACCCCTCCACTTT. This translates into CASSPRQFDSPLHF.

The CDR3 nucleotides read TGTGCCAGCAGCGTAGACGTAGCGGGGGGGTCTGATACGCAGTATTTT. It is translated as CASSVDVAGGSDTQYF. The V gene is TRBV9, the J gene TRBJ2-3; 11 bases align to TRBD2. Germline trimming cut 0 bases from V and 6 bases from J; bases unmatched to any gene: 6. Germline V CDR1 and CDR2: SGDLS, YYNGEE. This CDR3 comprises 16 residues.